This TCR beta chain was sequenced for a study of T-cell reconstitution after alpha-beta-depleted transplantation in children (TCRdb year 2016). Turning to the overall study: Using TCR repertoire profiling, the study followed T-cell immune reconstitution in a quantitative way in children after TCRalphabeta/CD19-depleted allogeneic hematopoietic cell transplantation.

The CDR3, cysteine through phenylalanine, is 14 amino acids long. Only CDR3 DNA remains: 42 bases, in frame from the first base. The germline V gene provides CDR1 SGDLS and CDR2 YYNGEE. Trimming costs V 5 bases and J 1 base, and their ends lie 12 bases apart. This clonotype has a count of ten or more. Its antigen remains unidentified. Base qualities are not at hand, and no much larger clone is one base apart. Library preparation employed PCR. The sample was run on an Illumina HiSeq 2500. To normalize quantification of the TCRbeta repertoire, the TCR libraries were built with molecular barcoding that relied on unique molecular identifiers. TCRdb redid the processing of the public reads, applying fastp at Q25 and MiXCR, and retained in-frame beta chains. Each entry is one CDR3 protein sequence, shown with its most common DNA and genes. Here the sample has around 400,000 distinct CDR3 sequences; roughly 10% occur a single time. Of the sample, 4.5% to 6% falls within the top ten clones.

The material was PBMCs from the stem cell graft donor, obtained from the stem cell graft. This TCR was recovered from a human donor who donated a stem cell graft to a child with acute myeloid leukemia. The receptor chain draws on TRBV9 and TRBJ1-2, with no confidently assigned D gene. The DNA sequence is given as TGTGCCAGCAGTGAGGACGGAAATAACTATGGCTACACCTTC. It codes for CASSEDGNNYGYTF.